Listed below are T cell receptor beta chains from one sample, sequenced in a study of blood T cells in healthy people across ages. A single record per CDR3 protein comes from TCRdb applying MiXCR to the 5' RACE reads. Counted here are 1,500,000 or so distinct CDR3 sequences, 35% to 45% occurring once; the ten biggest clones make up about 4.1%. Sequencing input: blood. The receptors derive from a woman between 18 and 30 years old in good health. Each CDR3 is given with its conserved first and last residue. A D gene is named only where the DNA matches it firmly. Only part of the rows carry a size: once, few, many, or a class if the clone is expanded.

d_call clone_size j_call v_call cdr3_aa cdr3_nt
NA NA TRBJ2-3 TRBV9 CASSPEWGRADTQYF TGTGCCAGCAGCCCAGAATGGGGAAGAGCAGATACGCAGTATTTT
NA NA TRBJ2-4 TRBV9 CASSVDEGWEQYF TGTGCCAGCAGCGTAGATGAGGGTTGGGAGCAGTACTTC
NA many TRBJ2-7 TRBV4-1 CASSHDSYEQYF TGCGCCAGCAGCCATGACTCCTACGAGCAGTACTTC
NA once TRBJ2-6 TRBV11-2 CASSRSGASGANVLTF TGTGCCAGCAGCCGTAGTGGGGCATCTGGGGCCAACGTCCTGACTTTC
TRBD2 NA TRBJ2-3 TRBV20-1 CSARASGFTDTQYF TGCAGTGCTAGGGCTAGCGGCTTCACAGATACGCAGTATTTT
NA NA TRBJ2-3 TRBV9 CTSSLLTSTDTQYF TGTACCAGCAGCCTCCTGACTAGCACAGATACGCAGTATTTT
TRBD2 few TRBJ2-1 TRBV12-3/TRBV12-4 CASSLVWRESPYNEQFF TGTGCCAGCAGTCTTGTGTGGCGGGAGAGTCCCTACAATGAGCAGTTCTTC
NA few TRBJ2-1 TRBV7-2 CASSLVAFYNEQFF TGTGCCAGCAGCTTAGTGGCGTTCTACAATGAGCAGTTCTTC
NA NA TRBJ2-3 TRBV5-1 CASSLTGVITDTQYF TGCGCCAGCAGCTTAACGGGGGTGATCACAGATACGCAGTATTTT
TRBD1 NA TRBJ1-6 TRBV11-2 CASRHLQGFNSPLHF TGTGCCAGCAGACACTTACAGGGGTTTAATTCACCCCTCCACTTT
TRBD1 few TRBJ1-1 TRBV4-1 CASSQGGTGGNTEAFF TGCGCCAGCAGCCAAGGGGGGACAGGTGGGAACACTGAAGCTTTCTTT
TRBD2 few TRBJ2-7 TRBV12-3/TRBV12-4 CASSFKRLAGEYEQYF TGTGCCAGCAGTTTTAAACGACTAGCGGGAGAATACGAGCAGTACTTC
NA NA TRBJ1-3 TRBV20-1 CSATRSSGNTIYF TGCAGTGCTACCAGGAGCTCTGGAAACACCATATATTTT
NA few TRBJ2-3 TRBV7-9 CASSLAGVLSVDTQYF TGTGCCAGCAGCTTAGCGGGGGTCTTATCGGTAGATACGCAGTATTTT
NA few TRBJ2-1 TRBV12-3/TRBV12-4 CASSFGSETYNEQFF TGTGCCAGCAGTTTTGGTAGCGAGACATACAATGAGCAGTTCTTC
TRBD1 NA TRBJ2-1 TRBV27 CAGSSGQGLDEQFF TGTGCCGGCAGCTCGGGACAGGGGCTTGACGAGCAGTTCTTC
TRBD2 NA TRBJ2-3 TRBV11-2 CASSLDELAGEDTQYF TGTGCCAGCAGCTTAGACGAACTAGCGGGAGAAGATACGCAGTATTTT
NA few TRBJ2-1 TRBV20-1 CSAARNPYNEQFF TGCAGTGCTGCCAGAAATCCCTACAATGAGCAGTTCTTC
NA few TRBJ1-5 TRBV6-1 CASSEAAGRIGPQHF TGTGCCAGCAGTGAAGCGGCAGGGCGAATCGGGCCCCAGCATTTT
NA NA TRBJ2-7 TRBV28 CASSSSGATSYEQYF TGTGCCAGCAGTAGCTCCGGGGCCACCTCCTACGAGCAGTACTTC
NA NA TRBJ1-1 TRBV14 CASSRTKGTEAFF TGTGCCAGCAGTCGGACGAAGGGGACTGAAGCTTTCTTT
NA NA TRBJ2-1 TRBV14 CASSQERAGPYNEQFF TGTGCCAGCAGCCAAGAAAGGGCGGGACCTTACAATGAGCAGTTCTTC
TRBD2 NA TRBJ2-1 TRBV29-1 CSVVRLAVYNEQFF TGCAGCGTTGTTAGGCTAGCGGTCTACAATGAGCAGTTCTTC
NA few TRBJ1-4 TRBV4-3 CASSQSARGDNEKLFF TGCGCCAGCAGCCAATCTGCAAGGGGGGATAATGAAAAACTGTTTTTT
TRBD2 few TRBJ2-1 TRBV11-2 CASSLETSEVEQFF TGTGCCAGCAGCTTAGAGACTAGCGAGGTTGAGCAGTTCTTC
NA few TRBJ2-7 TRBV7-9 CASSLSLLPGEQYF TGTGCCAGCAGCTTATCGCTCCTCCCGGGCGAGCAGTACTTC
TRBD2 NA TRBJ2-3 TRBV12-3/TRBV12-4 CASKPGGGSGGPFGTDTQYF TGTGCCAGCAAACCCGGAGGGGGTAGCGGGGGTCCGTTCGGCACAGATACGCAGTATTTT
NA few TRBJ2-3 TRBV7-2 CASSLALGVSSTDTQYF TGTGCCAGCAGCTTAGCGCTCGGGGTCTCTAGCACAGATACGCAGTATTTT
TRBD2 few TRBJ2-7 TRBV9 CASSVMGGLYNEQYF TGTGCCAGCAGCGTAATGGGGGGGTTGTACAATGAGCAGTACTTC
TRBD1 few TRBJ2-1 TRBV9 CASSGGIRDRGLPPLLNEQFF TGTGCCAGCAGCGGAGGAATCCGGGACAGGGGGCTCCCCCCTCTGCTTAATGAGCAGTTCTTC
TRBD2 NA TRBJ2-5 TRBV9 CASSVATSGGAYQETQYF TGTGCCAGCAGCGTAGCGACTAGCGGGGGGGCGTACCAAGAGACCCAGTACTTC
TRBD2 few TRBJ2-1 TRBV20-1 CSAPGTSRLEQFF TGCAGTGCCCCCGGGACTAGCCGACTGGAGCAGTTCTTC